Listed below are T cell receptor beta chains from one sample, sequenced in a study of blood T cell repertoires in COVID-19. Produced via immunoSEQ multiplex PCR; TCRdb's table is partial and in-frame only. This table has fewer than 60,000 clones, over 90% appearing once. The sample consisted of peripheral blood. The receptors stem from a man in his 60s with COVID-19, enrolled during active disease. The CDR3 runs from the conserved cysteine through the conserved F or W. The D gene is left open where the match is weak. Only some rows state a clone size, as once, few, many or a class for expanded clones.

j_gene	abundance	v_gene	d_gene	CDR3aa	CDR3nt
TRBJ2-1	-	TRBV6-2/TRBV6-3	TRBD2	CASSYPTRAGLADYNEQFF	TGTGCCAGCAGTTACCCTACGCGCGCGGGACTAGCGGACTACAATGAGCAGTTCTTC
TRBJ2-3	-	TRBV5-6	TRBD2	CASSSPAGAGDTQYF	TGTGCCAGCAGCTCTCCAGCGGGAGCAGGAGATACGCAGTATTTT
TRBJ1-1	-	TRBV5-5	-	CASSLAEANTEAFF	TGTGCCAGCAGCTTGGCCGAGGCGAACACTGAAGCTTTCTTT
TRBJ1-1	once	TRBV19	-	CASRVNPILNTEAFF	TGTGCCAGTAGGGTCAACCCTATCTTGAACACTGAAGCTTTCTTT
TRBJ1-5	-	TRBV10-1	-	CASSEFRGGQPQHF	TGCGCCAGCAGTGAATTTAGGGGCGGTCAGCCCCAGCATTTT
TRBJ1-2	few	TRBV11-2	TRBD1	CASSKWDRGDYGYTF	TGTGCCAGCAGCAAATGGGACAGGGGTGACTATGGCTACACCTTC
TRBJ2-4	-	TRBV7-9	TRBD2	CASSPGDYPHAPKNIQYF	TGTGCCAGCAGCCCCGGGGACTATCCGCACGCTCCTAAAAACATTCAGTACTTC
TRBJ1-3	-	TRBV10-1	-	CASSESIPEEISIYF	TGCGCCAGCAGTGAGTCGATCCCCGAAGAGATATCTATATATTTT
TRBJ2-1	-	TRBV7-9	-	CASSSRQGTYNEQFF	TGTGCCAGCAGCTCGCGGCAGGGTACCTACAATGAGCAGTTCTTC
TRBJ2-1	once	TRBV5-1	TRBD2	CASSLGQSSGGRVEQFF	TGCGCCAGCAGCTTGGGCCAAAGTAGCGGGGGGCGTGTTGAGCAGTTCTTC
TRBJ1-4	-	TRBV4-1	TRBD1	CASSQAPTGGNEKLFF	TGCGCCAGCAGCCAGGCCCCGACAGGGGGTAATGAAAAACTGTTTTTT
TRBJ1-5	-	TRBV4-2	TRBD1	CASSQDGQGSQPQHF	TGTGCCAGCAGCCAAGATGGACAGGGGAGTCAGCCCCAGCATTTT
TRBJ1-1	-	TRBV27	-	CASSFRGGGSEAFF	TGTGCCAGCAGTTTCAGAGGGGGGGGGTCTGAAGCTTTCTTT
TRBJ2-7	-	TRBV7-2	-	CASSLAFVSGYEQYF	TGTGCCAGCAGCTTAGCATTTGTCTCAGGCTACGAGCAGTACTTC
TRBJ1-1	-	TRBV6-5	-	CASRRQVNTEAFF	TGTGCCAGCAGGAGACAGGTGAACACTGAAGCTTTCTTT
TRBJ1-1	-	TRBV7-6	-	CASSLGSGGPNTEAFF	TGTGCCAGCAGCTTAGGATCCGGGGGACCGAACACTGAAGCTTTCTTT
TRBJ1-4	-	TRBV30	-	CAWSASRPRREKLFF	TGTGCCTGGAGTGCCTCTAGGCCAAGACGGGAAAAACTGTTTTTT
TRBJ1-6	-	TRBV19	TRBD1	CASSETGIVYNSPLHF	TGTGCCAGTAGTGAGACAGGGATCGTCTATAATTCACCCCTCCACTTT
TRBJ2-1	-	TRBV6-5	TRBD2	CASSYAGGTYNEQFF	TGTGCCAGCAGTTACGCGGGAGGAACTTACAATGAGCAGTTCTTC
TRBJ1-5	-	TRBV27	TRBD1	CASSFGQGAGPQHF	TGTGCCAGCAGTTTCGGGCAGGGGGCAGGGCCCCAGCATTTT
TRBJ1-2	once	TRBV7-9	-	CASSLEGGFVGYTF	TGTGCCAGCAGCTTAGAGGGCGGGTTTGTCGGCTACACCTTC
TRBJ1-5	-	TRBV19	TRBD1	CASRLSGTGDNQPQHF	TGTGCCAGTAGGCTCTCCGGGACAGGGGACAATCAGCCCCAGCATTTT
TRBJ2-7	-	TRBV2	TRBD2	CASSEVLAGAYEQYF	TGTGCCAGCAGTGAAGTACTAGCGGGGGCCTACGAGCAGTACTTC
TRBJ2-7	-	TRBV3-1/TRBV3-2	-	CASSGQVFYEQYF	TGTGCCAGCAGCGGTCAGGTGTTCTACGAGCAGTACTTC
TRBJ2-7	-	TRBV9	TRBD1	CASSLDPGQGAYEQYF	TGTGCCAGCAGCCTCGACCCGGGACAGGGTGCCTACGAGCAGTACTTC
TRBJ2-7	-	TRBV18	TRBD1	CASSYGQGAREQYF	TGTGCCAGCTCCTACGGACAGGGGGCGCGGGAGCAGTACTTC
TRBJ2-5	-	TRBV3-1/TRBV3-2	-	CASSQGLDQTQYF	TGTGCCAGCAGCCAAGGGCTAGACCAGACCCAGTACTTC
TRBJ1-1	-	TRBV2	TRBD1	CASNGQGGTEAFF	TGTGCCAGCAACGGACAGGGTGGGACTGAAGCTTTCTTT
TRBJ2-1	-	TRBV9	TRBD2	CASSVGVIAGAPYNEQFF	TGTGCCAGCAGCGTAGGGGTTATAGCGGGAGCCCCCTACAATGAGCAGTTCTTC
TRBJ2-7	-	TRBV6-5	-	CASSYRGGASYEQYF	TGTGCCAGCAGTTACCGAGGAGGGGCGTCCTACGAGCAGTACTTC
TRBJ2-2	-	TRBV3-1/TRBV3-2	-	CASSPYTGGAGELFF	TGTGCCAGCAGCCCTTACACCGGAGGGGCCGGGGAGCTGTTTTTT
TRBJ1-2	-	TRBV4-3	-	CASSHLSNRADGYTF	TGCGCCAGCAGCCACCTCTCGAACAGAGCCGATGGCTACACCTTC
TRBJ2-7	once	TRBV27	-	CASSLSRSGEQYF	TGTGCCAGCAGTTTATCCAGGTCAGGGGAGCAGTACTTC
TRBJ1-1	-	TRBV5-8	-	CASSLEAGWGGSEAFF	TGTGCCAGCAGCTTGGAGGCTGGCTGGGGAGGTTCTGAAGCTTTCTTT
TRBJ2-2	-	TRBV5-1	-	CASSLGGSDTGELFF	TGCGCCAGCAGCTTGGGGGGCAGTGACACCGGGGAGCTGTTTTTT
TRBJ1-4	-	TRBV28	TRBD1	CASSLTGMDEKLFF	TGTGCCAGCAGCCTGACAGGGATGGACGAAAAACTGTTTTTT
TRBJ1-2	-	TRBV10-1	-	CASSVDTVVKIYTF	TGCGCCAGCAGTGTTGACACCGTCGTAAAGATCTACACCTTC
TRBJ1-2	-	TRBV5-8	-	CASSLRTDYGYTF	TGTGCCAGCAGCCTCCGGACAGACTATGGCTACACCTTC
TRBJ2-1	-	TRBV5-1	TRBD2	CASSLGRLAGSHEQFF	TGCGCCAGCAGCTTGGGTCGACTAGCGGGTAGCCATGAGCAGTTCTTC
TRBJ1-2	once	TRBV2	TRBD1	CASSRTGGEGYTF	TGTGCCAGCAGTCGGACAGGGGGCGAGGGCTACACCTTC
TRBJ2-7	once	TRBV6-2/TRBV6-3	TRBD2	CASSSTTSGRPHEQYF	TGTGCCAGCAGTTCCACGACTAGCGGGAGACCCCACGAGCAGTACTTC
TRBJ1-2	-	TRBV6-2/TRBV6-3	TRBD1	CASSPTGLPYGYTF	TGTGCCAGCAGCCCGACAGGGCTTCCCTATGGCTACACCTTC
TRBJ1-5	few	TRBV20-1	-	CSASGGRGLLNSNQPQHF	TGCAGTGCTAGTGGGGGTCGGGGACTGCTGAATAGCAATCAGCCCCAGCATTTT
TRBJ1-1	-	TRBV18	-	CASSPLQASMNTEAFF	TGTGCCAGCTCACCACTACAGGCTTCTATGAACACTGAAGCTTTCTTT
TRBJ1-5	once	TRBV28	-	CASSFGQGWPQHF	TGTGCCAGCAGTTTCGGGCAGGGTTGGCCCCAGCATTTT
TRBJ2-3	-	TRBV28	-	CASSPLETRPTDTQYF	TGTGCCAGCAGTCCGCTCGAGACTAGACCGACAGATACGCAGTATTTT
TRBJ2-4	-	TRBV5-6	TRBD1	CASSWGQENIQYF	TGTGCCAGCAGCTGGGGACAGGAAAACATTCAGTACTTC
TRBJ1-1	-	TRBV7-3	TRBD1	CASSRLRGTGVGNTEAFF	TGTGCCAGCAGCCGCCTTAGAGGGACAGGGGTCGGGAACACTGAAGCTTTCTTT
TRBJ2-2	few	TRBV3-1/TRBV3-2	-	CASSHTGSTGELFF	TGTGCCAGCAGCCATACAGGGAGCACCGGGGAGCTGTTTTTT
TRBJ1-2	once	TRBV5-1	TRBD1	CASRREPDRFYGYTF	TGCGCCAGCAGGCGAGAACCGGACAGGTTCTATGGCTACACCTTC
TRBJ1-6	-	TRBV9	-	CASSPRGAGNSPLHF	TGTGCCAGCAGCCCCAGGGGAGCGGGGAATTCACCCCTCCACTTT
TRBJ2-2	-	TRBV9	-	CASSVGDSTGELFF	TGTGCCAGCAGCGTAGGGGACTCCACCGGGGAGCTGTTTTTT
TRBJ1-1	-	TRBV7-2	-	CASSPGTYNTEAFF	TGTGCCAGCAGCCCAGGGACATATAACACTGAAGCTTTCTTT
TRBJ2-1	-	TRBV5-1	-	CASSLEQPYNEQFF	TGCGCCAGCAGCTTGGAACAGCCCTACAATGAGCAGTTCTTC
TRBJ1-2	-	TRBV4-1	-	CASSQVPLSGGYTF	TGCGCCAGCAGCCAAGTTCCCCTTTCCGGTGGCTACACCTTC
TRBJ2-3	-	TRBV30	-	CAWREGGTDTQYF	TGTGCCTGGAGGGAGGGAGGCACAGATACGCAGTATTTT
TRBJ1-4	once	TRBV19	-	CASSPPGATNEKLFF	TGTGCCAGTAGTCCCCCGGGAGCAACTAATGAAAAACTGTTTTTT
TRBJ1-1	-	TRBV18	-	CASSPRGGLNTEAFF	TGTGCCAGCTCACCACGGGGGGGTTTGAACACTGAAGCTTTCTTT